Included here is one T cell receptor (beta chain) sequence, with context. V gave up 5 bases and J gave up 4 bases; unmatched junction bases: 8. The CDR3 length is 15 residues. Germline values: CDR1 SEHNR, CDR2 FQNEAQ (reference sequence). A minimum of 7 million PBMCs was isolated per sample. Combining a sample-barcoded 5' primer with a J-beta primer mix, a second PCR ran for 7 to 11 cycles. Each TCR beta cDNA got a 12-nucleotide random molecular identifier. TCRdb recomputed calls from the 5' RACE reads with MiXCR, one row per CDR3 protein. Of hundreds of thousands of distinct CDR3 sequences in the sample, about 34% were seen once. This specimen comes from a study of blood T cells in healthy people across ages.

This TCR was sampled from an elderly woman in good health. The rearrangement uses TRBV7-9 and TRBJ2-5; 9 bases align to TRBD2. Material: blood. For the CDR3, the DNA is TGTGCCAGCAGCGCAAGCGGGGGGCGAAGAGAGACCCAGTACTTC. Amino acid sequence: CASSASGGRRETQYF.